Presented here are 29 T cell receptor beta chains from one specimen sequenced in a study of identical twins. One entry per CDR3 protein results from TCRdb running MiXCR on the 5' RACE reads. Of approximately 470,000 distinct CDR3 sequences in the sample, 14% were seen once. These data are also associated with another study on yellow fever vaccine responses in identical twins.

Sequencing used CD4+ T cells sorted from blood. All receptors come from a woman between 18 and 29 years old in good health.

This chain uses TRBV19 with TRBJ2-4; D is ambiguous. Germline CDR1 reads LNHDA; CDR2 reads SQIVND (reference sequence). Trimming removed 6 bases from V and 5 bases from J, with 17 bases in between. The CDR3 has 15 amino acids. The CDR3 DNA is TGTGCCAGTAGCAGTACATGGTCCGTCCAAAACATTCAGTACTTC. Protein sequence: CASSSTWSVQNIQYF.

The CDR3 sequence: CASSDTGTGWGEQYF. In DNA form, the CDR3 reads TGTGCCAGCAGTGACACCGGGACAGGCTGGGGCGAGCAGTACTTC. The chain joins TRBV6-1 to TRBJ2-7; 8 positions match TRBD1. The CDR3 extends over 15 amino acids. J lost 6 bases, V lost 3 bases, and 10 bases had no gene match. Per germline, CDR1 MNHNS and CDR2 SASEGT.

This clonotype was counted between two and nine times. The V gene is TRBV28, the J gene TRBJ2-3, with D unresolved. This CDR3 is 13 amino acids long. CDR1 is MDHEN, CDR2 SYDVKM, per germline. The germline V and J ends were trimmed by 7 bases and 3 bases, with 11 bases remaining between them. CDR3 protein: CASTVPLTDTQYF. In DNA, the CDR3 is TGTGCCAGCACCGTACCCTTGACAGATACGCAGTATTTT.

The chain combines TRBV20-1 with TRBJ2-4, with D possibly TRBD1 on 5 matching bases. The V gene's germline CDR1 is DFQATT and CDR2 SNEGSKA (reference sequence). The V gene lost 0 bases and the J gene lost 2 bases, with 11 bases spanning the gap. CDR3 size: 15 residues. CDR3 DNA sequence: TGCAGTGCTAGAGACTCCCAGGGCTCCAAAAACATTCAGTACTTC. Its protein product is CSARDSQGSKNIQYF.

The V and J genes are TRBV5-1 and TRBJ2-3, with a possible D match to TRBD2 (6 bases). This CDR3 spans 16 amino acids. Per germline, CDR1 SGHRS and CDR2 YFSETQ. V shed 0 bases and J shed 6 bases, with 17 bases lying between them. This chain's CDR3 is CASSLAGVAASDTQYF. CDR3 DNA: TGCGCCAGCAGCTTGGCCGGGGTAGCGGCTTCCGATACGCAGTATTTT.

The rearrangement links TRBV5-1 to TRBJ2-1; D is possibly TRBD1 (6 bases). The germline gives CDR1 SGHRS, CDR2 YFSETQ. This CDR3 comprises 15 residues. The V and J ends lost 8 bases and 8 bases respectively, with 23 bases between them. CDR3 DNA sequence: TGCGCCAGTGGGAACCGGGACAATTTTGTCGATGAGCAGTTCTTC. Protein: CASGNRDNFVDEQFF.

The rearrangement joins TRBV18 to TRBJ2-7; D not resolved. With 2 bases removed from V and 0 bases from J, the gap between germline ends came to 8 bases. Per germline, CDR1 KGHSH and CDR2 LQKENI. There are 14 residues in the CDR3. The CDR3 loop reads CASSPSSTSYEQYF. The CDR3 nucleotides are TGTGCCAGCTCACCATCCTCGACCTCCTACGAGCAGTACTTC. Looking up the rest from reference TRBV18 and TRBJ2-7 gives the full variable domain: NAGVMQNPRHLVRRRGQEARLRCSPMKGHSHVYWYRQLPEEGLKFMVYLQKENIIDESGMPKERFSAEFPKEGPSILRIQQVVRGDSAAYFCASSPSSTSYEQYFGPGTRLTVT.

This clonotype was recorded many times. CDR3: CASSSGTGNYEQYF. The CDR3 bases are TGTGCCAGCAGCTCCGGGACAGGGAACTACGAGCAGTACTTC. The V and J genes are TRBV5-4 and TRBJ2-7, with 9 bases identical to TRBD1. CDR3 length: 14 residues. CDR1 is SGHNT, CDR2 YYREEE, per germline (reference sequence). V shed 3 bases and J 3 bases; nucleotides not matched to a gene: 4.

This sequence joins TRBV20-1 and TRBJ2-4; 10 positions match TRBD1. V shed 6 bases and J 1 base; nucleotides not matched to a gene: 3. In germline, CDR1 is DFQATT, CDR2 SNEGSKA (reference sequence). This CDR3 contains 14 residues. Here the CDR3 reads CSALGQGAKNIQYF. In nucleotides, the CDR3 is TGCAGTGCCCTGGGACAGGGGGCCAAAAACATTCAGTACTTC.

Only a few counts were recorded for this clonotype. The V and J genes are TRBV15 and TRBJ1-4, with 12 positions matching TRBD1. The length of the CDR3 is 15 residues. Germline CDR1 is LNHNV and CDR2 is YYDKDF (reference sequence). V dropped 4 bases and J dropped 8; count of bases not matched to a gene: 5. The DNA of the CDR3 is TGTGCCACCAGCAAATCCGGGACAGGGGGCGAAAAACTGTTTTTT. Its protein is CATSKSGTGGEKLFF.

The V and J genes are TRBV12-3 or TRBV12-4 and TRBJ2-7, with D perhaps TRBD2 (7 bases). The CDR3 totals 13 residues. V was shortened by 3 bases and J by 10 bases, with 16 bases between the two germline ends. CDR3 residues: CASSFRGGPVQYF. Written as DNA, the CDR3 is TGTGCCAGCAGTTTTAGGGGGGGGCCGGTACAGTACTTC.

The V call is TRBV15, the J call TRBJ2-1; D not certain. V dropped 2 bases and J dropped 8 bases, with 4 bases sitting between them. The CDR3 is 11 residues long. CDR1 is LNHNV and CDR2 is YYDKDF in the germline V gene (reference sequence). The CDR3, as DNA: TGTGCCACCAGCAGACGCCATGAGCAGTTCTTC. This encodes CATSRRHEQFF.

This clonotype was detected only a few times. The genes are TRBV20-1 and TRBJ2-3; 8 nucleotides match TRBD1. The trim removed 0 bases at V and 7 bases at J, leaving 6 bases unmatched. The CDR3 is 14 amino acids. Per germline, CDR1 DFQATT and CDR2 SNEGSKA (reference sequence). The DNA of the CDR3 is TGCAGTGCTAGAGAGAGGACAGGGAAAAATACGCAGTATTTT. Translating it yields CSARERTGKNTQYF.

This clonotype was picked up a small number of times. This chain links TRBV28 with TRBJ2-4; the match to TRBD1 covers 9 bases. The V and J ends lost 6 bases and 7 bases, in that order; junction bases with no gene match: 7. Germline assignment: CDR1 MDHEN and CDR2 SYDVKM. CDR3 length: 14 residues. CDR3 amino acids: CASSPTGTGNIQYF. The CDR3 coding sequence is TGTGCCAGCAGCCCAACCGGGACAGGGAACATTCAGTACTTC.

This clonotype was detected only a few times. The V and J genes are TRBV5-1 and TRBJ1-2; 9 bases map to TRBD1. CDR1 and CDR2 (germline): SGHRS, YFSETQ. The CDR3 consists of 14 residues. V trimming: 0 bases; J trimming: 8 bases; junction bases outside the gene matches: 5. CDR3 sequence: CASSLDRGPEGYTF. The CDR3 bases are TGCGCCAGCAGCTTGGACAGGGGGCCAGAGGGCTACACCTTC.

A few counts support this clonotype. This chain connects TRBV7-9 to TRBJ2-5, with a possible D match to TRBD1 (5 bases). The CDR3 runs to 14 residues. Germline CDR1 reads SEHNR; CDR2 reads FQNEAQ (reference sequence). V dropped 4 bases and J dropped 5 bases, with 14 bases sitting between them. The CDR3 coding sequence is TGTGCCAGCAGCTCGCCCAGGGTTTCGGAGACCCAGTACTTC. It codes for CASSSPRVSETQYF.

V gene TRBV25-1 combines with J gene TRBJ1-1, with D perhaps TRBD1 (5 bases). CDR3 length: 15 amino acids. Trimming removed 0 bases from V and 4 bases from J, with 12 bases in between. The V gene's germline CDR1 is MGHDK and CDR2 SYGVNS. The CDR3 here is CASSEYGGGGTEAFF. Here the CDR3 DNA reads TGTGCCAGCAGTGAATATGGGGGAGGCGGCACTGAAGCTTTCTTT.

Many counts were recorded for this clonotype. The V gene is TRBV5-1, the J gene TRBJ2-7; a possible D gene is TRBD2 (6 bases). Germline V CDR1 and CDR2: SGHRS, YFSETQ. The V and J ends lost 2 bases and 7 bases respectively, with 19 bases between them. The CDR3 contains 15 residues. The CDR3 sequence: CASSFVGGSMGEQYF. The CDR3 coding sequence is TGCGCCAGCAGCTTCGTCGGGGGATCTATGGGTGAGCAGTACTTC.

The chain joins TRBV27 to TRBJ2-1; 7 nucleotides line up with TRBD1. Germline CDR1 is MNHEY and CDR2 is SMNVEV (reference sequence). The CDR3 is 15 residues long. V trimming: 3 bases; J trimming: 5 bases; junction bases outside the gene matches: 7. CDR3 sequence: CASSFSGQSNNEQFF. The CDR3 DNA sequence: TGTGCCAGCAGTTTCTCGGGACAGTCTAACAATGAGCAGTTCTTC.

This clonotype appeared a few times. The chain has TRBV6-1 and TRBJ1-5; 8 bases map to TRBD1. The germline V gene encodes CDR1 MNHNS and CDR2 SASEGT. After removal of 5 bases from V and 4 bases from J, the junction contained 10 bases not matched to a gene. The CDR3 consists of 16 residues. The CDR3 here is CASSSLRTGRNQPQHF. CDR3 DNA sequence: TGTGCCAGCAGTAGCCTACGGACAGGGAGGAATCAGCCCCAGCATTTT.

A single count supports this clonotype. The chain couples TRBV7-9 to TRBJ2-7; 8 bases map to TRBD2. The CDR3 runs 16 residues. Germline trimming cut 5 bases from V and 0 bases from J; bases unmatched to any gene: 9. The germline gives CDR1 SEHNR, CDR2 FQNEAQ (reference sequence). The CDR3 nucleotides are TGTGCCAGCAGCCTCACCCAAGCGGGGGACTCCTACGAGCAGTACTTC. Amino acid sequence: CASSLTQAGDSYEQYF. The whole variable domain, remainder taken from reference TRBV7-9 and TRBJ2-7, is DTGVSQNPRHKITKRGQNVTFRCDPISEHNRLYWYRQTLGQGPEFLTYFQNEAQLEKSRLLSDRFSAERPKGSFSTLEIQRTEQGDSAMYLCASSLTQAGDSYEQYFGPGTRLTVT.

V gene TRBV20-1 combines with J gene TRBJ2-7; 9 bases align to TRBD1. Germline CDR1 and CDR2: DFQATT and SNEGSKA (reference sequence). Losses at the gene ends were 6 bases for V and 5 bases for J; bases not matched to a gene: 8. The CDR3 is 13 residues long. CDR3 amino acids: CSALLDRGDEQYF. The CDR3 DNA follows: TGCAGTGCGCTCTTGGACAGGGGCGACGAGCAGTACTTC.

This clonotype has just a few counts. The CDR3 protein is CASSLVSGQVYNEQFF. In DNA, the CDR3 is TGTGCCAGCAGTTTGGTTTCGGGACAGGTCTACAATGAGCAGTTCTTC. The J gene is TRBJ2-1, the V gene TRBV6-5; 8 nucleotides line up with TRBD1. The V gene's germline CDR1 is MNHEY and CDR2 SVGAGI. After removal of 4 bases from V and 3 bases from J, the junction contained 8 bases not matched to a gene. The CDR3 runs 16 residues.

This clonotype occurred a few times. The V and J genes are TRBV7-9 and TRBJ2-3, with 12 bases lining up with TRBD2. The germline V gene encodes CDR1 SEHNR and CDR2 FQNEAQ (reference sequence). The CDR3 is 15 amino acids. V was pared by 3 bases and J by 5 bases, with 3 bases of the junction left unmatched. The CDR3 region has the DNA TGTGCCAGCAGCTTCCTAGCGGGGGGGCAAGATACGCAGTATTTT. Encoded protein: CASSFLAGGQDTQYF. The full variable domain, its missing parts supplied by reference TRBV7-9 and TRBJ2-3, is DTGVSQNPRHKITKRGQNVTFRCDPISEHNRLYWYRQTLGQGPEFLTYFQNEAQLEKSRLLSDRFSAERPKGSFSTLEIQRTEQGDSAMYLCASSFLAGGQDTQYFGPGTRLTVL.

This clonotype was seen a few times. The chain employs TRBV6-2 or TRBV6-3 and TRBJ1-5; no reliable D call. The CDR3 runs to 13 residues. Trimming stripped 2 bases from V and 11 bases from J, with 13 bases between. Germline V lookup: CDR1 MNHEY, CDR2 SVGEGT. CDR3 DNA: TGTGCCAGCAGTTACGGGATAAGGAACACCCAGCATTTT. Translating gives CASSYGIRNTQHF.

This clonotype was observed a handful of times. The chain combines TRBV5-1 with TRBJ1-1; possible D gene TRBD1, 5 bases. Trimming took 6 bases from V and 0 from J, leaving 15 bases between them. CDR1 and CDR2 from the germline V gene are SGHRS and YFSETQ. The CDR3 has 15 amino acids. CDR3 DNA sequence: TGCGCCAGCACTTCCGGGAACAGGATGAACACTGAAGCTTTCTTT. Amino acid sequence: CASTSGNRMNTEAFF.

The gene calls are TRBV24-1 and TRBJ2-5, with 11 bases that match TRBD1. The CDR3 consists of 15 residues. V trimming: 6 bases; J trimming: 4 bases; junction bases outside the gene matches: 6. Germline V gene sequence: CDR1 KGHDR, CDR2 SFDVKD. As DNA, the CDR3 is TGTGCCACCAGTCTAGGACAGGGGGCTACAGAGACCCAGTACTTC. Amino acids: CATSLGQGATETQYF.

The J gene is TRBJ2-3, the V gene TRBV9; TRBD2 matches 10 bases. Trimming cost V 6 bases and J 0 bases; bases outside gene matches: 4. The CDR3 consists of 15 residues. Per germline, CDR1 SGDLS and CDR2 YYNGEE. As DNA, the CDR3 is TGTGCCAGCAACTTAGCGGGGGGCAGCACAGATACGCAGTATTTT. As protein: CASNLAGGSTDTQYF. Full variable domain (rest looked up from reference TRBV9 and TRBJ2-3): DSGVTQTPKHLITATGQRVTLRCSPRSGDLSVYWYQQSLDQGLQFLIQYYNGEERAKGNILERFSAQQFPDLHSELNLSSLELGDSALYFCASNLAGGSTDTQYFGPGTRLTVL.

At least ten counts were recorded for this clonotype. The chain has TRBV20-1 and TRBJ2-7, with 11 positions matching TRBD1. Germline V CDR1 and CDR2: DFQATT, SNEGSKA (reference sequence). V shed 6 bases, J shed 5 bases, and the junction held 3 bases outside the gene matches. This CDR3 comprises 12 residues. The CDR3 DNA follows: TGCAGTGCAAGGACAGGGGGCAACGAGCAGTACTTC. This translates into CSARTGGNEQYF.